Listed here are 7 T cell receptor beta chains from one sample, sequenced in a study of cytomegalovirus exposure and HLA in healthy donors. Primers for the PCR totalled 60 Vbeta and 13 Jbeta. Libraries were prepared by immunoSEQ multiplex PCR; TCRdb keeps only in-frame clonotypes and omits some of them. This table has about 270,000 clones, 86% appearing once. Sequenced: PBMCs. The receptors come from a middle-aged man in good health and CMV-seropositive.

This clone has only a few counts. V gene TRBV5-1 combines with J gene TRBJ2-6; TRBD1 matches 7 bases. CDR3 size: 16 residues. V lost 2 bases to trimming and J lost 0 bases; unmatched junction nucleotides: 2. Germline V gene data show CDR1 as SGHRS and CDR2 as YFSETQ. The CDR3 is CASSFYRGSGANVLTF. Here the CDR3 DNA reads TGCGCCAGCAGCTTTTACAGGGGCTCTGGGGCCAACGTCCTGACTTTC. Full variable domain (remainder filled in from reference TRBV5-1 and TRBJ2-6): KAGVTQTPRYLIKTRGQQVTLSCSPISGHRSVSWYQQTPGQGLQFLFEYFSETQRNKGNFPGRFSGRQFSNSRSEMNVSTLELGDSALYLCASSFYRGSGANVLTFGAGSRLTVL.

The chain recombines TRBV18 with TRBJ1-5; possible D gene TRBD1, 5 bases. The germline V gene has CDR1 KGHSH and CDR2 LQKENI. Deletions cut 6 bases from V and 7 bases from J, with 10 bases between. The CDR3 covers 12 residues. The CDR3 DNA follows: TGTGCCAGCTCTCTCTCAGGGCAGCCCCAGCATTTT. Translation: CASSLSGQPQHF.

The CDR3 here is CASSQLGLRTSGPYNEQFF. In nucleotides, the CDR3 is TGCGCCAGCAGCCAATTAGGGCTGAGGACTAGCGGACCCTACAATGAGCAGTTCTTC. The J gene is TRBJ2-1, the V gene TRBV4-1; TRBD2 aligns across 10 bases. The V segment lost 2 bases and the J segment 2 bases; nucleotides outside the gene matches: 12. The V gene's germline CDR1 is MGHRA and CDR2 YSYEKL. This CDR3 has 19 residues.

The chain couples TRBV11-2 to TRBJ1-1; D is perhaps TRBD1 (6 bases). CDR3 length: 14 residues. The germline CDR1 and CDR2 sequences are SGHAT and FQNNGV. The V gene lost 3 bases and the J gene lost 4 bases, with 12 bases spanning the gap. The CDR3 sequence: CASSFTGTITEAFF. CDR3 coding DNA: TGTGCCAGCAGCTTCACAGGGACAATCACTGAAGCTTTCTTT.

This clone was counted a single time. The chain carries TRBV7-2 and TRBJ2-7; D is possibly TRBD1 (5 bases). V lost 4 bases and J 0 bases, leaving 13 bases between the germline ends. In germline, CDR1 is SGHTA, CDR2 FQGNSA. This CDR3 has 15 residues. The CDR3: CASSSLGRASYEQYF. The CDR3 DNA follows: TGTGCCAGCAGCTCCTTAGGCAGGGCCTCCTACGAGCAGTACTTC.

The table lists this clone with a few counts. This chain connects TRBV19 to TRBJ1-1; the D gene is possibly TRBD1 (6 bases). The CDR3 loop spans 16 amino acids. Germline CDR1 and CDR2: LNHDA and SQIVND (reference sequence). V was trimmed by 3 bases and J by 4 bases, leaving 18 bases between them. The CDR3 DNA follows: TGTGCCAGTAGTATCCCCGGGGGGCCCAGCGGCACTGAAGCTTTCTTT. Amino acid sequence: CASSIPGGPSGTEAFF.

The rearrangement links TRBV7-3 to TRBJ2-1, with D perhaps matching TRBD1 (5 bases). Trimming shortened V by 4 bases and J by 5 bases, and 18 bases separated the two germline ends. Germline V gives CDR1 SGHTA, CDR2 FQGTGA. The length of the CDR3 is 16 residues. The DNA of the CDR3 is TGTGCCAGCAGCTATCAGGGTCCGTGGGGTCACAATGAGCAGTTCTTC. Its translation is CASSYQGPWGHNEQFF.